This T cell receptor beta chain was profiled in a study of blood T cell repertoires in COVID-19. Assay: immunoSEQ multiplex PCR; the TCRdb copy retains only in-frame clones and omits some. This table has roughly 200,000 clones, approximately 82% appearing once. The CDR3 loop spans 15 amino acids. Germline CDR1 is MNHEY and CDR2 is SMNVEV (reference sequence). Trimming cost V 8 bases and J 3 bases; bases outside gene matches: 9. This TCR was recovered from a woman aged 55 to 70 with acute COVID-19. Sequencing used PBMCs or T cells enriched from blood (not recorded which). The chain joins TRBV27 to TRBJ2-1; 8 bases fit TRBD2. In nucleotides, the CDR3 is TGTGCCAGCCTTACGTCTGCGGGGGGCTACAATGAGCAGTTCTTC. Its translation: CASLTSAGGYNEQFF.